These 5 T cell receptor beta chains share one sample of origin, sequenced in a study of spatial heterogeneity in lung cancer. Overall study findings and caveats: Tracking of tumor mutation counts was seen in expanded intratumoral alpha and beta TCR counts.

Time point: sample taken at primary tumor resection. Using its own MiXCR run on the 5' RACE reads, TCRdb lists one record per CDR3 protein. The sample lists about 6,000 distinct CDR3 sequences; roughly 16% were seen once. Their recognized antigens are unknown. The sequencing here drew on lung tumor tissue, taken at surgery. All receptors come from a male donor with early-stage non-small cell lung cancer.

By share, this clonotype ranks as medium-sized. This beta chain lies outside the target of a library built for alpha chains; its clone size means little. The V and J genes are TRBV3-1 and TRBJ1-1; 8 nucleotides line up with TRBD1. J lost 13 bases, V lost 1 base, and 5 bases had no gene match. The germline gives CDR1 LGHDT, CDR2 YNNKEL (reference sequence). The CDR3 consists of 12 residues. The CDR3 DNA follows: TGTGCCAGCAGCCAAGGGACAGGGTCAGATTTCTTT. Translation: CASSQGTGSDFF.

This clonotype is medium-sized by share. This beta chain is a stray read from a library made for alpha chains; its abundance is not meaningful. V gene TRBV28 combines with J gene TRBJ2-1, with 9 bases fitting TRBD2. Germline V gene lookup returns CDR1 MDHEN and CDR2 SYDVKM. V dropped 5 bases and J dropped 8; count of bases not matched to a gene: 10. The CDR3 totals 15 residues. Here the CDR3 reads CASSGSGSHQDEQFF. The CDR3 coding sequence is TGTGCCAGCAGTGGTAGCGGGAGCCATCAAGATGAGCAGTTCTTC.

As concerns this clonotype: The size of this beta chain means little, since it is a stray read in a library made for alpha chains. This chain uses TRBV7-2 with TRBJ2-7, with 10 bases identical to TRBD2. Germline loops: CDR1 SGHTA, CDR2 FQGNSA. Germline trimming cut 3 bases from V and 0 bases from J; bases unmatched to any gene: 2. The CDR3 is 15 residues long. CDR3 nucleotides: TGTGCCAGCAGCTTTAGCGGGGGGAGCTCCTACGAGCAGTACTTC. Residues: CASSFSGGSSYEQYF.

In this sample, this clonotype turned up many times. Being off target in a library aimed at alpha chains, this beta chain has a size of little meaning. The chain employs TRBV5-1 and TRBJ2-3; a weak D match, TRBD2 (6 bases). Trimming shortened V by 5 bases and J by 2 bases, and 12 bases separated the two germline ends. CDR3 length equals 14 residues. Germline CDR1 reads SGHRS; CDR2 reads YFSETQ. The CDR3 reads CASREGGLTDTQYF. CDR3 nucleotide sequence: TGCGCCAGCAGGGAGGGAGGACTCACAGATACGCAGTATTTT.

In its sample, this clonotype ranks as medium-sized. The library was prepared for alpha chains; this beta chain is a stray read, so its frequency means little. The V gene is TRBV2, the J gene TRBJ1-1; a possible D gene is TRBD1 (5 bases). Germline-derived CDR1 and CDR2 are SNHLY and FYNNEI. The CDR3 has 13 amino acids. V was shortened by 6 bases and J by 7 bases, with 15 bases between the two germline ends. The CDR3 loop reads CASRDWGSVEAFF. The CDR3 region has the DNA TGTGCCAGCAGAGACTGGGGGTCTGTTGAAGCTTTCTTT.